This T cell receptor (beta chain) was captured in a study of neoadjuvant anti-PD-1 for oral cavity cancer. Across the study: Around day 43, patients without progression received a fourth nivolumab dose before surgery. Findings and limits, study-wide: Pretreatment Treg/Th17 ratio correlated inversely with post-treatment tumor clonality.

CDR1 and CDR2 (germline): SEHNR, FQNEAQ (reference sequence). The CDR3 spans 16 residues. Time point in this sample: after neoadjuvant nivolumab, at surgical resection. The patients had HPV-negative, locally advanced oral cavity squamous cell carcinoma. Concerning this clone: The antigen is undetermined. A junction boundary mismatches the germline segment, possibly from a read error.

TCRdb keeps only in-frame clones here, not all; method: immunoSEQ multiplex PCR. The sample includes thousands of clones, 59% seen only once; the top ten take approximately 15%. The genes are TRBV7-9 and TRBJ2-6; 9 bases agree with TRBD2. The sample was tumor tissue, taken after nivolumab (anti-PD-1) treatment. The source is a person aged 40 to 85 with oral cavity squamous cell carcinoma. The CDR3 DNA is TGCGCCAGCAGCCAAACAGCGGGAGGAGGGGCCAACGTCCTGACTTTC. Translating it yields CASSQTAGGGANVLTF.